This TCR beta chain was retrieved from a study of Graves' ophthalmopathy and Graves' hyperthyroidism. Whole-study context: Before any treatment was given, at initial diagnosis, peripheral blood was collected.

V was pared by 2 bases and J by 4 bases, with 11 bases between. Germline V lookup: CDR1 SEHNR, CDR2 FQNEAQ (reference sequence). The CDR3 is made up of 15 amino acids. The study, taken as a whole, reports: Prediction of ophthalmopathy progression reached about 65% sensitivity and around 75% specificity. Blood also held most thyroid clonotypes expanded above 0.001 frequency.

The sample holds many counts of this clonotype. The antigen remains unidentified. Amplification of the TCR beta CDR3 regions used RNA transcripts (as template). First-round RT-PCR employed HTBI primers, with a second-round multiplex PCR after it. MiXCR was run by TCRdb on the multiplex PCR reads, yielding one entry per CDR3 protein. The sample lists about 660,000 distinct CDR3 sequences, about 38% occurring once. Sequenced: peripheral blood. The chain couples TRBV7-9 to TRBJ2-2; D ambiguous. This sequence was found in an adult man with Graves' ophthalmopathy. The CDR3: CASSLRRPGTGELFF. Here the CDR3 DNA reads TGTGCCAGCAGCTTACGTCGGCCTGGCACCGGGGAGCTGTTTTTT.